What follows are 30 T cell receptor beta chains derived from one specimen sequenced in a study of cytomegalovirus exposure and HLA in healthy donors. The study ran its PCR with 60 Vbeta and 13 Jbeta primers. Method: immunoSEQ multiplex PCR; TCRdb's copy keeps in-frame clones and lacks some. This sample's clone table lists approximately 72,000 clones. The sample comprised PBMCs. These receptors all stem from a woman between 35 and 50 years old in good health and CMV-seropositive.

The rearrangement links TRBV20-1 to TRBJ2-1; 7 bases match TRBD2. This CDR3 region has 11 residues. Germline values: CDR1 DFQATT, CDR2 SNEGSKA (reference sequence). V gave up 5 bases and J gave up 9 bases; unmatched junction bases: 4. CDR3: CSAELAVEQFF. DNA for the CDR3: TGCAGTGCTGAGCTAGCGGTTGAGCAGTTCTTC.

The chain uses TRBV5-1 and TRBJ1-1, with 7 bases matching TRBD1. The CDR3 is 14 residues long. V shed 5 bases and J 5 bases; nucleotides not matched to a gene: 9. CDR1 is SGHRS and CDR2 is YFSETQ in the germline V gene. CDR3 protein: CASSWDSPRTEAFF. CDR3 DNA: TGCGCCAGCAGTTGGGACAGTCCCAGGACTGAAGCTTTCTTT.

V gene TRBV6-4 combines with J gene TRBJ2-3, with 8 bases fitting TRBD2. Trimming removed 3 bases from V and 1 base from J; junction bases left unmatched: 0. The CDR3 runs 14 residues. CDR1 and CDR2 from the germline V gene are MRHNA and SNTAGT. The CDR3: CASSERGGTDTQYF. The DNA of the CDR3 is TGTGCCAGCAGTGAGCGGGGGGGCACAGATACGCAGTATTTT.

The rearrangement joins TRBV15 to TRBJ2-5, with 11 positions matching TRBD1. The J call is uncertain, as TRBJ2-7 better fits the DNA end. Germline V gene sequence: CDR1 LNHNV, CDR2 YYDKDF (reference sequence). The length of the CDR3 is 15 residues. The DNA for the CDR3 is TGTGCCACCAGCAGGCCGCGGACAGGGGGCCCCGAGCAGTACTTC. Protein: CATSRPRTGGPEQYF.

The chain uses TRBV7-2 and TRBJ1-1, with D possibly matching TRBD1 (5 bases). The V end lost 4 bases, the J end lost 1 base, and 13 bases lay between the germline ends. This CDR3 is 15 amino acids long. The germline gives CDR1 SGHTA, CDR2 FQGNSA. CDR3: CASSSIGQRNTEAFF. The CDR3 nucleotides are TGTGCCAGCAGCTCGATTGGACAAAGGAACACTGAAGCTTTCTTT.

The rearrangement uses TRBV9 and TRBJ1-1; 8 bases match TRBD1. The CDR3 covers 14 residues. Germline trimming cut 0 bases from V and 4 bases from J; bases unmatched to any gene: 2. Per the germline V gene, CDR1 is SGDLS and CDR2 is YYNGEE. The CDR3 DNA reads TGTGCCAGCAGCGTAGAGGGACAGGCCACTGAAGCTTTCTTT. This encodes CASSVEGQATEAFF.

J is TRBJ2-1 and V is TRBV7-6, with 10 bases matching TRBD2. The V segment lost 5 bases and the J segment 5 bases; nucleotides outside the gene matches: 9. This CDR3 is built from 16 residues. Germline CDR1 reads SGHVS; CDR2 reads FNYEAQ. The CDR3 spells CASSPLAGEGDNEQFF. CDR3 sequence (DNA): TGTGCCAGCAGCCCCCTAGCGGGAGAGGGGGACAATGAGCAGTTCTTC. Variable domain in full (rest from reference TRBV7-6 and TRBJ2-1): GAGVSQSPRYKVTKRGQDVALRCDPISGHVSLYWYRQALGQGPEFLTYFNYEAQQDKSGLPNDRFSAERPEGSISTLTIQRTEQRDSAMYRCASSPLAGEGDNEQFFGPGTRLTVL.

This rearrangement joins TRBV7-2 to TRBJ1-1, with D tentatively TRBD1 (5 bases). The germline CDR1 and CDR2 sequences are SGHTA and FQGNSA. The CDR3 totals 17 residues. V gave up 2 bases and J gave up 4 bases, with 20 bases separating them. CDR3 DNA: TGTGCCAGCAGCTTAATGGGGCGGGAGGGGCCGGCCACTGAAGCTTTCTTT. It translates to CASSLMGREGPATEAFF.

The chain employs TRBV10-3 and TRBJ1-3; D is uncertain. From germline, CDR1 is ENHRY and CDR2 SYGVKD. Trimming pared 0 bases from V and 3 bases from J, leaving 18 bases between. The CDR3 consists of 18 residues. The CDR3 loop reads CAISESGGQRLYGNTIYF. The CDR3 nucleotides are TGTGCCATCAGTGAGTCGGGTGGCCAGAGGCTTTATGGAAACACCATATATTTT.

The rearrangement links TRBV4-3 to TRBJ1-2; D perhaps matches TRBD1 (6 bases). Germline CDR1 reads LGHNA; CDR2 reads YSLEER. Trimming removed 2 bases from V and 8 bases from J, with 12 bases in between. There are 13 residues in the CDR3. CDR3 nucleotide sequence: TGCGCCAGCAGCCAATATCGCAGGGGCGGCTACACCTTC. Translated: CASSQYRRGGYTF.

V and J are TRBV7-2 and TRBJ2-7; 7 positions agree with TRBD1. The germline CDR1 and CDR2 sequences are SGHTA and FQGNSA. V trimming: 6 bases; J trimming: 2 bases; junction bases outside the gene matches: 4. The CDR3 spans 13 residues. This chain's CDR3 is CASSGTVTYEQYF. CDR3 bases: TGTGCCAGCAGTGGGACAGTAACCTACGAGCAGTACTTC.

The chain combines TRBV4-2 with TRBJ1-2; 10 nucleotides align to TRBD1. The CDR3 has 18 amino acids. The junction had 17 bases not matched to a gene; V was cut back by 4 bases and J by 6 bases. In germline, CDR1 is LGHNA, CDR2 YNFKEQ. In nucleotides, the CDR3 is TGTGCCAGCAGCCCAGAGATCACGAGGACAGGGGGAAGGCATGGCTACACCTTC. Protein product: CASSPEITRTGGRHGYTF.

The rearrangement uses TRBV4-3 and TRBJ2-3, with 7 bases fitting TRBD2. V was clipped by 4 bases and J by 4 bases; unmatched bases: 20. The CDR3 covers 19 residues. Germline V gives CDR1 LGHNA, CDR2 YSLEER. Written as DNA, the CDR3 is TGCGCCAGCAGCCCCGAACTTCAACTAGCGTTAGGTTTAGCAGATACGCAGTATTTT. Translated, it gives CASSPELQLALGLADTQYF.

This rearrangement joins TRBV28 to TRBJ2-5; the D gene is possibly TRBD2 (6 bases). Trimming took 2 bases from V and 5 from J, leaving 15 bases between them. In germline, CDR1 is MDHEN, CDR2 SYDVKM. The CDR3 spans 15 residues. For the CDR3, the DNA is TGTGCCAGCAGTTTAGGGGGGAGTAATATGGAGACCCAGTACTTC. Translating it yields CASSLGGSNMETQYF. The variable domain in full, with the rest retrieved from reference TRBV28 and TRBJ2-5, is DVKVTQSSRYLVKRTGEKVFLECVQDMDHENMFWYRQDPGLGLRLIYFSYDVKMKEKGDIPEGYSVSREKKERFSLILESASTNQTSMYLCASSLGGSNMETQYFGPGTRLLVL.

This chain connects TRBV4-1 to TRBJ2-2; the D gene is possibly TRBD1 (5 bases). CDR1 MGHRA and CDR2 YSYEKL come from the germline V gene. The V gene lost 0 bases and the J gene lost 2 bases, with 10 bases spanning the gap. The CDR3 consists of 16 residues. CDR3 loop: CASSQEDTINTGELFF. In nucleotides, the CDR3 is TGCGCCAGCAGCCAAGAGGACACAATTAACACCGGGGAGCTGTTTTTT.

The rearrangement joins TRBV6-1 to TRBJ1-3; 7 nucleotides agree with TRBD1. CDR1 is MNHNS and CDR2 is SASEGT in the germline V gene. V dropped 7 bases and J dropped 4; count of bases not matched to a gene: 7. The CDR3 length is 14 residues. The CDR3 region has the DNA TGTGCCAGCACTTATACAGGGGAGGGAAACACCATATATTTT. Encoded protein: CASTYTGEGNTIYF.

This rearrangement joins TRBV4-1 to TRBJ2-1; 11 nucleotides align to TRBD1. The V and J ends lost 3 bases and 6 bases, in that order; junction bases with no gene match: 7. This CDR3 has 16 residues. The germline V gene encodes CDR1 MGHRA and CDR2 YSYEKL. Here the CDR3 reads CASSQVGQGAVNEQFF. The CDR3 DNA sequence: TGCGCCAGCAGCCAGGTTGGACAGGGGGCGGTCAATGAGCAGTTCTTC.

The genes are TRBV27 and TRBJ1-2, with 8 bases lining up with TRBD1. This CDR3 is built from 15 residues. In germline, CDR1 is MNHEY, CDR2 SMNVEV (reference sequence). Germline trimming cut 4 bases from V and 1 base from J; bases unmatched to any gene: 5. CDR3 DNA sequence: TGTGCCAGCAGTTGGAACAGGGGGAGTAACTATGGCTACACCTTC. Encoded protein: CASSWNRGSNYGYTF.

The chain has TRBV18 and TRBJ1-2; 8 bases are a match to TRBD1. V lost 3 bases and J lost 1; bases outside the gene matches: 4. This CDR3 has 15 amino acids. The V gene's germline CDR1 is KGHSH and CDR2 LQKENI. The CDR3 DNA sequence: TGTGCCAGCTCACCGTCAGGGGGCCTTAACTATGGCTACACCTTC. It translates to CASSPSGGLNYGYTF.

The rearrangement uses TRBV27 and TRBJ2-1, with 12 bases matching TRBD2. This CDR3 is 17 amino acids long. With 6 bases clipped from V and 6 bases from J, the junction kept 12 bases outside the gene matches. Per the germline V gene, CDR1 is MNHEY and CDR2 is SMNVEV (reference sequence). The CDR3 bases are TGTGCCAGCAGCCGACTCGCAAGGACTAGCGGGGTCAATGAGCAGTTCTTC. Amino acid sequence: CASSRLARTSGVNEQFF.

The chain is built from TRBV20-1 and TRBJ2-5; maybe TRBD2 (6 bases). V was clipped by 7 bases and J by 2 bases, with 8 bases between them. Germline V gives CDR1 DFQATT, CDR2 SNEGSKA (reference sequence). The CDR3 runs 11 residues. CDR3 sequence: CSGDSQETQYF. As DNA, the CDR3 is TGCAGTGGGGACTCTCAAGAGACCCAGTACTTC.

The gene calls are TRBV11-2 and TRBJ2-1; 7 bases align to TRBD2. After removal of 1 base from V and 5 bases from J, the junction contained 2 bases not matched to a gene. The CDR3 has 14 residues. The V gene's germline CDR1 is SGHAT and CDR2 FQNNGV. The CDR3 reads CASSLAGGHNEQFF. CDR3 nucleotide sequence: TGTGCCAGCAGCTTAGCGGGAGGTCACAATGAGCAGTTCTTC.

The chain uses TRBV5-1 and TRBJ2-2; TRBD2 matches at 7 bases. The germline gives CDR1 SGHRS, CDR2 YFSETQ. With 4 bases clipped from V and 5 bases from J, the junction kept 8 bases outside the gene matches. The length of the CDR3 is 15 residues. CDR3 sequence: CASSPAGLGTGELFF. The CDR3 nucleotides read TGCGCCAGCAGCCCAGCGGGGTTAGGAACCGGGGAGCTGTTTTTT.

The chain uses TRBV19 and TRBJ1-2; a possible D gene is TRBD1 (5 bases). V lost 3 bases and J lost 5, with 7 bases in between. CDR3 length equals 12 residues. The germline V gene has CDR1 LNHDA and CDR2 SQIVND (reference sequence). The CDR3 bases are TGTGCCAGTAGTATGCAGGGTTATGGCTACACCTTC. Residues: CASSMQGYGYTF.

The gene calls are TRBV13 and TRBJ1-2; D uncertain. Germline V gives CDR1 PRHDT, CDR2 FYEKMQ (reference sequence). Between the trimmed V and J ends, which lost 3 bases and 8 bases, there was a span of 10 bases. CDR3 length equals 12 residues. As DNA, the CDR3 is TGTGCCAGCAGCTTGTCGGTGAGGGGCTACACCTTC. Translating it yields CASSLSVRGYTF.

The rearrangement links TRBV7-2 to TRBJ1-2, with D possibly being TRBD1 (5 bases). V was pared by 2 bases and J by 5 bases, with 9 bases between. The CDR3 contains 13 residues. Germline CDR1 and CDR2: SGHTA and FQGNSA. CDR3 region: CASSLSGQYGYTF. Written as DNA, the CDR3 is TGTGCCAGCAGCTTATCAGGGCAGTATGGCTACACCTTC. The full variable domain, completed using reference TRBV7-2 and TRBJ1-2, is GAGVSQSPSNKVTEKGKDVELRCDPISGHTALYWYRQSLGQGLEFLIYFQGNSAPDKSGLPSDRFSAERTGGSVSTLTIQRTQQEDSAVYLCASSLSGQYGYTFGSGTRLTVV.

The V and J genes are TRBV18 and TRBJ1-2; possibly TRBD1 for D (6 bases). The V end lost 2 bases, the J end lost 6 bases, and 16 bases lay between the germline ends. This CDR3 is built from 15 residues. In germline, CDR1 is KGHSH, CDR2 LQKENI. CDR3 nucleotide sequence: TGTGCCAGCTCACCAAGCTCTAACAGGGCTGATGGCTACACCTTC. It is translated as CASSPSSNRADGYTF.

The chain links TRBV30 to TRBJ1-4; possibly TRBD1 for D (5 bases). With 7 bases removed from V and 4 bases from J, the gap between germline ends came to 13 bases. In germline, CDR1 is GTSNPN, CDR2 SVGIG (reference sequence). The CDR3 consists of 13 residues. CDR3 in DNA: TGTGCCTTCCTGGGACTGAATAATGAAAAACTGTTTTTT. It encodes CAFLGLNNEKLFF. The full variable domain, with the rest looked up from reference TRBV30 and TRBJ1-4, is SQTIHQWPATLVQPVGSPLSLECTVEGTSNPNLYWYRQAAGRGLQLLFYSVGIGQISSEVPQNLSASRPQDRQFILSSKKLLLSDSGFYLCAFLGLNNEKLFFGSGTQLSVL.

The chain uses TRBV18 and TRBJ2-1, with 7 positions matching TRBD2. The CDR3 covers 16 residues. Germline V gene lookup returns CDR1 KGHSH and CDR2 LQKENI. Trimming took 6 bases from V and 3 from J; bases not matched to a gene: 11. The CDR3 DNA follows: TGTGCCAGCTCGTTACGGGCGCTAGCGGTCTACAATGAGCAGTTCTTC. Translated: CASSLRALAVYNEQFF.

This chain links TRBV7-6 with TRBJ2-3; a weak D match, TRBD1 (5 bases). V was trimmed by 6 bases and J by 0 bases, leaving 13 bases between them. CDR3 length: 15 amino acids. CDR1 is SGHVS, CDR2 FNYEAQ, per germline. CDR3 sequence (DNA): TGTGCCAGCAGGCCCAGACAGATGAGCACAGATACGCAGTATTTT. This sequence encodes CASRPRQMSTDTQYF.